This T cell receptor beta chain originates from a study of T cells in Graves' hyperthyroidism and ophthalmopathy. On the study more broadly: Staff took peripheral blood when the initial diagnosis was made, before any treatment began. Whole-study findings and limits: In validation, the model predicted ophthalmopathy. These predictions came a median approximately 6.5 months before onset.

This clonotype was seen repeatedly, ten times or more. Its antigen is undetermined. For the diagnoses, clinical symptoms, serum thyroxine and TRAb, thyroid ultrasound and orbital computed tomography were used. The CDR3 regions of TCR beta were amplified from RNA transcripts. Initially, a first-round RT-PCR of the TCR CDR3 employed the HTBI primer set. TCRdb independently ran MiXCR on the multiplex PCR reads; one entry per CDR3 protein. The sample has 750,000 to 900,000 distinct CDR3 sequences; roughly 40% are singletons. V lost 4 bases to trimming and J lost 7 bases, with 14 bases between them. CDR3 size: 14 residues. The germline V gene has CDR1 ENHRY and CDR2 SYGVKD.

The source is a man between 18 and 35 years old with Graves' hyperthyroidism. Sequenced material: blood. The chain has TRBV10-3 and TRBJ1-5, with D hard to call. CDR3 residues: CAISAEGLVQPQHF. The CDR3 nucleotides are TGTGCCATCAGTGCCGAGGGTTTGGTGCAGCCCCAGCATTTT.